The 23 T cell receptor beta chains in this list originate from one sample, sequenced in a study of patients and donors after allogeneic stem cell transplantation. TCRdb re-derived calls from the RT-PCR reads in MiXCR, one entry per CDR3 protein. The repertoire holds about 960,000 distinct CDR3 sequences, about 20% seen once, with 5.5% to 6.5% in the top ten. The sample comprised blood, either unsorted or a sorted T cell fraction (not recorded which). These receptors all stem from a human donor who was either an allogeneic HSCT recipient or a stem cell or donor lymphocyte infusion donor (not recorded which). It is not recorded whose cells these are; they may come from a transplant donor.

This clonotype was counted only a few times. The gene calls are TRBV7-3 and TRBJ2-1; 13 bases are shared with TRBD2. Unmatched junction bases numbered 5, after V lost 5 bases and J lost 1 base. This CDR3 is 17 amino acids long. The germline V gene has CDR1 SGHTA and CDR2 FQGTGA. CDR3 DNA sequence: TGTGCCAGCAGCCACGGGACTAGCGGGATTTCCTACAATGAGCAGTTCTTC. Amino acid sequence: CASSHGTSGISYNEQFF.

This clonotype has just a few counts. This chain joins TRBV12-3 or TRBV12-4 and TRBJ1-6, with D maybe TRBD1 (5 bases). This CDR3 is built from 13 residues. Trimming removed 6 bases at V and 9 bases at J, with 12 bases between. The CDR3 sequence is CASRGREASPLHF. CDR3 in DNA: TGTGCCAGCAGAGGCAGGGAGGCTTCACCCCTCCACTTT.

The chain recombines TRBV29-1 with TRBJ2-5, with D maybe TRBD2 (5 bases). The CDR3 covers 11 residues. Germline V CDR1 and CDR2: SQVTM, ANQGSEA. Between the trimmed V and J ends, which lost 3 bases and 4 bases, there was a span of 6 bases. The CDR3 nucleotides read TGCAGCGTTGATGAGGGAGAGACCCAGTACTTC. It is translated as CSVDEGETQYF. Filled out from reference TRBV29-1 and TRBJ2-5, the complete variable domain reads SAVISQKPSRDICQRGTSLTIQCQVDSQVTMMFWYRQQPGQSLTLIATANQGSEATYESGFVIDKFPISRPNLTFSTLTVSNMSPEDSSIYLCSVDEGETQYFGPGTRLLVL.

On this clonotype: Possible read error: a much larger clone is one base away. The rearrangement uses TRBV3-1 and TRBJ2-7; TRBD1 might be the D (6 bases). This CDR3 has 13 residues. The V end was cut by 2 bases, the J end by 2 bases, with 7 bases between. Germline V gives CDR1 LGHDT, CDR2 YNNKEL (reference sequence). DNA for the CDR3: TGTGCCAGCAGCCAACACAGGGCCTACGAGCAGTACTTC. Amino acid sequence: CASSQHRAYEQYF.

The chain carries TRBV6-2 or TRBV6-3 and TRBJ1-6; 10 bases match TRBD1. The CDR3 spans 13 residues. Germline V gene data show CDR1 as MNHEY and CDR2 as SVGEGT. With V trimmed by 7 bases and J by 9 bases, 3 bases remained unmatched. The CDR3 loop is CASNRDRGSPLHF. Written as DNA, the CDR3 is TGTGCCAGCAACAGGGACAGGGGTTCACCCCTCCACTTT.

Only one count was recorded for this clonotype. CDR3 region: CATSSASGSMGSYEQYF. The CDR3, as DNA: TGTGCCACCAGCAGCGCTAGCGGGAGTATGGGGTCCTACGAGCAGTACTTC. The chain recombines TRBV15 with TRBJ2-7; 10 nucleotides match TRBD2. This CDR3 has 17 residues. Trimming cost V 3 bases and J 1 base; bases outside gene matches: 9. Germline V gene lookup returns CDR1 LNHNV and CDR2 YYDKDF (reference sequence).

The chain uses TRBV30 and TRBJ2-7, with D unresolved. V was clipped by 1 base and J by 5 bases, with 6 bases between them. This CDR3 has 11 residues. Germline CDR1 reads GTSNPN; CDR2 reads SVGIG (reference sequence). CDR3 sequence: CAWSDRDEQYF. DNA of the CDR3: TGTGCCTGGAGTGACAGAGACGAGCAGTACTTC. Based on the CDR3 plus reference TRBV30 and TRBJ2-7, the full variable domain is SQTIHQWPATLVQPVGSPLSLECTVEGTSNPNLYWYRQAAGRGLQLLFYSVGIGQISSEVPQNLSASRPQDRQFILSSKKLLLSDSGFYLCAWSDRDEQYFGPGTRLTVT.

The table lists this clonotype with many counts. The V gene is TRBV5-1, the J gene TRBJ1-2, with D possibly matching TRBD1 (6 bases). The germline gives CDR1 SGHRS, CDR2 YFSETQ. This CDR3 has 12 amino acids. V was trimmed by 4 bases and J by 8 bases, leaving 12 bases between them. The CDR3 nucleotides read TGCGCCAGCAGCGAGGACAGATGGGGCTACACCTTC. Amino acid sequence: CASSEDRWGYTF. Full variable domain (remainder filled in from reference TRBV5-1 and TRBJ1-2): KAGVTQTPRYLIKTRGQQVTLSCSPISGHRSVSWYQQTPGQGLQFLFEYFSETQRNKGNFPGRFSGRQFSNSRSEMNVSTLELGDSALYLCASSEDRWGYTFGSGTRLTVV.

The chain combines TRBV24-1 with TRBJ2-3; a weak D match, TRBD2 (5 bases). This CDR3 has 15 residues. Germline values: CDR1 KGHDR, CDR2 SFDVKD. Deletions cut 4 bases from V and 3 bases from J, with 13 bases between. The DNA of the CDR3 is TGTGCCACCAGTGAAGGTGGGAGAATGACAGATACGCAGTATTTT. Translation gives CATSEGGRMTDTQYF.

This clonotype was seen at least ten times. The V gene is TRBV24-1, the J gene TRBJ1-1, with D uncertain. V was shortened by 0 bases and J by 1 base, with 2 bases between the two germline ends. The CDR3 is made up of 13 amino acids. Per the germline V gene, CDR1 is KGHDR and CDR2 is SFDVKD. CDR3 nucleotides: TGTGCCACCAGTGATTTGTGGAACACTGAAGCTTTCTTT. Protein sequence: CATSDLWNTEAFF.

The gene calls are TRBV20-1 and TRBJ2-2, with 8 bases matching TRBD2. The CDR3 is 16 residues long. V lost 2 bases and J lost 2; bases outside the gene matches: 7. Germline CDR1 DFQATT, CDR2 SNEGSKA (reference sequence). CDR3 sequence reads: CSARRSSGDNTGELFF. Here the CDR3 DNA reads TGCAGTGCTAGACGGAGTAGCGGGGATAACACCGGGGAGCTGTTTTTT.

This clonotype was recorded a few times. CDR3 sequence (DNA): TGTGCCAGCAGTGAACAGCTTCGGGTTCCTGAGCAGTTCTTC. Residues: CASSEQLRVPEQFF. J is TRBJ2-1 and V is TRBV2; no clear D. The V and J ends lost 2 bases and 9 bases respectively, with 14 bases between them. Germline loops: CDR1 SNHLY, CDR2 FYNNEI. This CDR3 has 14 amino acids.

The V call is TRBV12-3 or TRBV12-4, the J call TRBJ1-6; 11 bases line up with TRBD1. The CDR3 has 13 residues. With 4 bases clipped from V and 13 bases from J, the junction kept 3 bases outside the gene matches. CDR3 residues: CASSWTGGSPLHF. The CDR3 DNA reads TGTGCCAGCAGTTGGACAGGGGGCTCTCCCCTCCACTTT.

The table lists this clonotype with many counts. The chain uses TRBV27 and TRBJ2-1, with a possible D match to TRBD2 (5 bases). Germline lookup yields CDR1 MNHEY and CDR2 SMNVEV (reference sequence). The V gene lost 2 bases and the J gene lost 12 bases, with 14 bases spanning the gap. The CDR3 consists of 13 residues. The CDR3 protein is CASSLERRGWQFF. CDR3 nucleotides: TGTGCCAGCAGTTTAGAGCGTCGGGGATGGCAGTTCTTC.

V and J are TRBV6-1 and TRBJ1-2; D is perhaps TRBD1 (5 bases). V was cut by 10 bases and J by 3 bases, with 18 bases left in between. From germline, CDR1 is MNHNS and CDR2 SASEGT. The CDR3 spans 14 residues. The CDR3 coding sequence is TGTGCCACCACAAGGGGAGGGAAAGACTATGGCTACACCTTC. It yields the protein CATTRGGKDYGYTF.

The chain employs TRBV20-1 and TRBJ1-1; no reliable D call. The CDR3 has 11 amino acids. V was shortened by 1 base and J by 6 bases, with 6 bases between the two germline ends. Germline CDR1 and CDR2: DFQATT and SNEGSKA (reference sequence). CDR3 protein: CSARGFAEAFF. As DNA, the CDR3 is TGCAGTGCTAGAGGTTTCGCTGAAGCTTTCTTT.

The rearrangement uses TRBV5-1 and TRBJ2-1; D unresolved. Between the trimmed V and J ends, which lost 3 bases and 4 bases, there was a span of 17 bases. The germline V gene has CDR1 SGHRS and CDR2 YFSETQ. The CDR3 runs to 16 residues. As DNA, the CDR3 is TGCGCCAGCAGCTCCGCGGAGCCGCTGGGTTACAATGAGCAGTTCTTC. Its translation: CASSSAEPLGYNEQFF.

The chain uses TRBV5-1 and TRBJ2-7; no reliable D call. V was cut by 0 bases and J by 6 bases, with 10 bases left in between. Germline V gene data show CDR1 as SGHRS and CDR2 as YFSETQ. There are 13 residues in the CDR3. As DNA, the CDR3 is TGCGCCAGCAGCTTGGTTCGACCACCCGAGCAGTACTTC. Translation gives CASSLVRPPEQYF. Full variable domain (remainder filled in from reference TRBV5-1 and TRBJ2-7): KAGVTQTPRYLIKTRGQQVTLSCSPISGHRSVSWYQQTPGQGLQFLFEYFSETQRNKGNFPGRFSGRQFSNSRSEMNVSTLELGDSALYLCASSLVRPPEQYFGPGTRLTVT.

The V and J genes are TRBV20-1 and TRBJ1-1; unclear D gene. The germline gives CDR1 DFQATT, CDR2 SNEGSKA (reference sequence). The CDR3 length is 14 residues. Trimming left V 0 bases short and J 0 bases short, with 8 bases between. The CDR3 region is CSAREPGVNTEAFF. CDR3 coding DNA: TGCAGTGCTAGAGAGCCGGGAGTGAACACTGAAGCTTTCTTT.

The chain joins TRBV27 to TRBJ2-5; TRBD2 matches at 8 bases. CDR3 length: 15 amino acids. The trim removed 0 bases at V and 0 bases at J, leaving 0 bases unmatched. The germline V gene has CDR1 MNHEY and CDR2 SMNVEV (reference sequence). This CDR3 reads CASSLSGLDQETQYF. CDR3 bases: TGTGCCAGCAGTTTATCGGGACTAGACCAAGAGACCCAGTACTTC.

The rearrangement links TRBV20-1 to TRBJ2-1; maybe TRBD2 (5 bases). This CDR3 spans 18 amino acids. Germline loops: CDR1 DFQATT, CDR2 SNEGSKA (reference sequence). V lost 3 bases and J 0 bases, leaving 21 bases between the germline ends. The CDR3 coding sequence is TGCAGTGCTAGGGCTACCCCCGCCAGCGGAAGCTCCTACAATGAGCAGTTCTTC. Translated, it gives CSARATPASGSSYNEQFF.

The rearrangement joins TRBV7-8 to TRBJ2-1; D may be TRBD1 or TRBD2 (5 bases each). The CDR3 is 15 amino acids. Germline CDR1 and CDR2: SGHVS and FQNEAQ. Trimming stripped 1 base from V and 5 bases from J, with 12 bases between. The CDR3 protein is CASSLGRETHNEQFF. For the CDR3, the DNA is TGTGCCAGCAGCTTAGGCAGGGAGACACACAATGAGCAGTTCTTC.

V usage is TRBV7-8 and J usage is TRBJ2-7; no reliable D call. Germline V gene data show CDR1 as SGHVS and CDR2 as FQNEAQ. The CDR3 loop spans 13 amino acids. Trimming took off 2 bases at V and 1 base at J, with 6 bases between the two ends. CDR3 region: CASSLFRSYEQYF. The CDR3 DNA follows: TGTGCCAGCAGCTTATTCAGATCCTACGAGCAGTACTTC.